A single sample is the source of the 30 T cell receptor beta chains below, sequenced in a study of post-analysis software for immune sequencing data. Broader study findings: Four to six TRBV segments were more frequent in patients than controls; TRBV5-6, TRBV5-1 and TRBV20-1 belonged to this group.

Unique molecular identifiers tagged the TCR beta cDNA libraries. MiXCR, run by TCRdb on the PCR reads, gives a single entry per CDR3 protein. The sample has roughly 870,000 distinct CDR3 sequences, approximately 57% seen once; the top ten hold 4.6%. Antigens for these TCRs are unknown. Sequencing input: blood. The receptors shown here come from a girl between 5 and 17 years old with multiple sclerosis.

This clonotype was observed a handful of times. The chain couples TRBV20-1 to TRBJ2-7, with a tentative D call TRBD2 (5 bases). This CDR3 region has 15 residues. Trimming pared 0 bases from V and 1 base from J, leaving 13 bases between. The V gene's germline CDR1 is DFQATT and CDR2 SNEGSKA (reference sequence). CDR3 in amino acids: CSARDARTLSYEQYF. CDR3 nucleotides: TGCAGTGCTAGAGATGCCCGGACTCTATCCTACGAGCAGTACTTC.

This chain links TRBV29-1 with TRBJ2-5; 8 nucleotides match TRBD2. Germline V gene lookup returns CDR1 SQVTM and CDR2 ANQGSEA. V gave up 4 bases and J gave up 4 bases; unmatched junction bases: 2. CDR3 length: 12 amino acids. The CDR3 reads CSVVREGETQYF. In DNA, the CDR3 is TGCAGCGTTGTACGGGAGGGAGAGACCCAGTACTTC.

V and J are TRBV7-6 and TRBJ2-7; D may be TRBD2 (6 bases). V lost 5 bases and J lost 0, with 32 bases in between. The CDR3 extends over 21 amino acids. Germline loops: CDR1 SGHVS, CDR2 FNYEAQ. CDR3 coding DNA: TGTGCCAGCAGCCCCACACCTCCGGCCGCGGGGCGGGCAGCCAACTCCTACGAGCAGTACTTC. This gives the protein CASSPTPPAAGRAANSYEQYF. Complete variable domain (other parts from reference TRBV7-6 and TRBJ2-7): GAGVSQSPRYKVTKRGQDVALRCDPISGHVSLYWYRQALGQGPEFLTYFNYEAQQDKSGLPNDRFSAERPEGSISTLTIQRTEQRDSAMYRCASSPTPPAAGRAANSYEQYFGPGTRLTVT.

This clonotype was counted once. The J gene is TRBJ2-3, the V gene TRBV5-1; tentatively, D is TRBD2 (5 bases). Trimming removed 6 bases at V and 6 bases at J, with 14 bases between. CDR3 length equals 13 residues. Per the germline V gene, CDR1 is SGHRS and CDR2 is YFSETQ. This CDR3 reads CASKERTSDTQYF. Here the CDR3 DNA reads TGCGCCAGCAAGGAACGGACTTCTGATACGCAGTATTTT.

This chain links TRBV7-2 with TRBJ2-7; 12 nucleotides line up with TRBD2. The DNA matches TRBJ2-5 better at its end, which makes the J call doubtful. Germline CDR1 reads SGHTA; CDR2 reads FQGNSA. The CDR3 covers 16 residues. The CDR3 DNA sequence: TGTGCCAGCAGCCGGGATCTAGCGGGGGGGCGAGAGACCCAGTACTTC. Its protein is CASSRDLAGGRETQYF.

The chain joins TRBV7-6 to TRBJ2-1; 8 bases align to TRBD2. V lost 0 bases and J lost 0; bases outside the gene matches: 10. CDR1 and CDR2 (germline): SGHVS, FNYEAQ. The CDR3 loop spans 19 amino acids. CDR3 sequence (DNA): TGTGCCAGCAGCTTAGCCCGCGGCGGGGGGACAAGCTCCTACAATGAGCAGTTCTTC. Translated, it gives CASSLARGGGTSSYNEQFF.

The J gene is TRBJ2-1, the V gene TRBV20-1, with 10 bases that match TRBD1. The CDR3 loop spans 14 amino acids. J lost 6 bases, V lost 5 bases, and 7 bases had no gene match. From germline, CDR1 is DFQATT and CDR2 SNEGSKA (reference sequence). This chain's CDR3 is CSASRDRGANEQFF. CDR3 nucleotide sequence: TGCAGTGCTTCGCGGGACAGGGGAGCCAATGAGCAGTTCTTC.

V and J are TRBV7-9 and TRBJ2-1; D is uncertain. Germline-derived CDR1 and CDR2 are SEHNR and FQNEAQ (reference sequence). V shed 2 bases and J shed 5 bases, with 16 bases lying between them. This CDR3 has 16 amino acids. CDR3 nucleotide sequence: TGTGCCAGCAGCTTAAGGACGCCCTATACGAACAATGAGCAGTTCTTC. This sequence encodes CASSLRTPYTNNEQFF.

The rearrangement uses TRBV12-3 or TRBV12-4 and TRBJ2-7; TRBD2 is a possible D gene (6 bases). This CDR3 region has 16 residues. Trimming pared 5 bases from V and 1 base from J, leaving 18 bases between. CDR3 in DNA: TGTGCCAGCAGTGTACTTAGCGGAGGAGGATCCTACGAGCAGTACTTC. It codes for CASSVLSGGGSYEQYF.

The gene calls are TRBV20-1 and TRBJ2-3; D is ambiguous. Germline loops: CDR1 DFQATT, CDR2 SNEGSKA (reference sequence). With 7 bases removed from V and 2 bases from J, the gap between germline ends came to 10 bases. The CDR3 loop spans 12 amino acids. CDR3 protein: CSGSPDTDTQYF. DNA for the CDR3: TGCAGTGGTAGCCCGGACACAGATACGCAGTATTTT.

This clonotype showed up just a few times. The chain is built from TRBV29-1 and TRBJ2-7; 9 bases match TRBD1. The V gene end was trimmed by 5 bases and the J gene end by 6 bases; junction bases not matched to a gene: 20. Germline lookup yields CDR1 SQVTM and CDR2 ANQGSEA. The CDR3 sequence is 17 residues long. The DNA for the CDR3 is TGCAGCGTTCTACACTCCCGAGGAGGGACAGGGACAGGCGAGCAGTACTTC. It codes for CSVLHSRGGTGTGEQYF.

This clonotype was counted only a few times. V gene TRBV7-9 combines with J gene TRBJ2-7, with 7 bases that match TRBD1. V shed 7 bases, J shed 4 bases, and the junction held 13 bases outside the gene matches. The CDR3 covers 15 residues. Germline CDR1 and CDR2: SEHNR and FQNEAQ (reference sequence). The CDR3 DNA sequence: TGTGCCAGCACCTTCCACTCCGGGACAGAGTACGAGCAGTACTTC. Amino acid sequence: CASTFHSGTEYEQYF.

The V gene is TRBV7-8, the J gene TRBJ1-2; TRBD1 is a possible D gene (5 bases). The V and J ends lost 8 bases and 5 bases respectively, with 21 bases between them. In germline, CDR1 is SGHVS, CDR2 FQNEAQ. This CDR3 is built from 15 residues. The CDR3 is CASHPGPLVGYGYTF. In DNA form, the CDR3 reads TGTGCCAGCCATCCAGGGCCTTTAGTGGGGTATGGCTACACCTTC.

The chain employs TRBV6-5 and TRBJ2-5; D remains unclear. Germline assignment: CDR1 MNHEY and CDR2 SVGAGI. The CDR3 has 15 residues. Trimming shortened V by 6 bases and J by 5 bases, and 19 bases separated the two germline ends. The CDR3 loop is CASRPYPSRWETQYF. DNA of the CDR3: TGTGCCAGCAGACCGTACCCCTCGCGTTGGGAGACCCAGTACTTC.

This clonotype was seen a few times. The chain uses TRBV27 and TRBJ2-3, with 9 bases lining up with TRBD2. The CDR3 contains 15 residues. J was trimmed by 2 bases and V by 3 bases; bases with no gene match: 3. Germline V gene lookup returns CDR1 MNHEY and CDR2 SMNVEV (reference sequence). CDR3 DNA: TGTGCCAGCAGTTTTCTAGCGGGGTCCACAGATACGCAGTATTTT. It specifies CASSFLAGSTDTQYF.

Comment on this clonotype: The germline gene is not matched at one end of the junction; a read error may be the cause. V gene TRBV7-2 combines with J gene TRBJ1-1, with TRBD1 identical over 7 bases. From germline, CDR1 is SGHTA and CDR2 FQGNSA. The CDR3 extends over 18 amino acids. The CDR3 here is CAGSSTRGPLEMNTEAFF. The CDR3 DNA is TGTGCCGGCAGCTCGACTAGGGGGCCACTTGAAATGAACACTGAAGCTTTCTTT.

The chain is built from TRBV10-3 and TRBJ2-1, with D maybe TRBD1 (6 bases). The germline V and J ends were trimmed by 5 bases and 3 bases, with 11 bases remaining between them. This CDR3 is 14 amino acids long. Germline V gene data show CDR1 as ENHRY and CDR2 as SYGVKD. This CDR3 is CAISQGQIYNEQFF. In nucleotides, the CDR3 is TGTGCCATCAGTCAGGGACAAATCTACAATGAGCAGTTCTTC.

This clonotype has ten or more counts. This chain uses TRBV12-3 or TRBV12-4 with TRBJ2-7; 7 nucleotides line up with TRBD1. The trim removed 3 bases at V and 5 bases at J, leaving 7 bases unmatched. CDR3 length equals 14 residues. CDR3 sequence (DNA): TGTGCCAGCAGTTTGACAGGGTATTACGACGAGCAGTACTTC. Its translation: CASSLTGYYDEQYF.

There are a few counts of this clonotype. This chain uses TRBV5-1 with TRBJ2-5; D unresolved. The assigned J gene may be wrong: the sequence end matches TRBJ2-7 better. Per the germline V gene, CDR1 is SGHRS and CDR2 is YFSETQ. The CDR3 spans 15 residues. Here the CDR3 reads CASSLGRYASPEQYF. The CDR3 region has the DNA TGCGCCAGCAGCTTGGGTCGATACGCCTCCCCCGAGCAGTACTTC.

J is TRBJ1-2 and V is TRBV12-5, with 8 positions matching TRBD1. CDR1 LGHNT and CDR2 FRNRAP come from the germline V gene. The CDR3 is 13 amino acids. Trimming at V came to 6 bases and at J to 6 bases, leaving 6 bases not matched to a gene. CDR3 residues: CASGPDRGNGYTF. DNA of the CDR3: TGTGCTAGTGGACCTGACAGGGGTAATGGCTACACCTTC.

The chain links TRBV11-2 to TRBJ1-1; 8 bases line up with TRBD1. Germline V gives CDR1 SGHAT, CDR2 FQNNGV. V lost 3 bases to trimming and J lost 3 bases; unmatched junction nucleotides: 27. The length of the CDR3 is 22 residues. DNA of the CDR3: TGTGCCAGCAGCTTCCCCCTGGACAGGGCCGACGGCCCCAGGAGGCAGCACACTGAAGCTTTCTTT. It encodes CASSFPLDRADGPRRQHTEAFF. Filled out from reference TRBV11-2 and TRBJ1-1, the complete variable domain reads EAGVAQSPRYKIIEKRQSVAFWCNPISGHATLYWYQQILGQGPKLLIQFQNNGVVDDSQLPKDRFSAERLKGVDSTLKIQPAKLEDSAVYLCASSFPLDRADGPRRQHTEAFFGQGTRLTVV.

This chain joins TRBV3-1 and TRBJ2-5; 9 bases are shared with TRBD1. CDR1 is LGHDT and CDR2 is YNNKEL in the germline V gene (reference sequence). The CDR3 totals 14 residues. V shed 2 bases, J shed 4 bases, and the junction held 2 bases outside the gene matches. Written as DNA, the CDR3 is TGTGCCAGCAGCCAACCGGGACAGGGAGAGACCCAGTACTTC. This gives the protein CASSQPGQGETQYF.

The chain has TRBV5-1 and TRBJ2-4, with 7 bases identical to TRBD1. The J call could be wrong; TRBJ2-7 is a better fit for the DNA end. The CDR3 has 15 residues. CDR1 and CDR2 from the germline V gene are SGHRS and YFSETQ. The CDR3 DNA sequence: TGCGCCAGCAGCTTGTTCGGACAGGCGTTCTACGAGCAGTACTTC. Translation gives CASSLFGQAFYEQYF.

The gene calls are TRBV12-3 or TRBV12-4 and TRBJ1-2; 8 bases are shared with TRBD1. This CDR3 is 15 amino acids long. V was clipped by 10 bases and J by 5 bases; unmatched bases: 15. The CDR3 region is CATQTGVAHSYGYTF. In DNA form, the CDR3 reads TGTGCCACCCAGACAGGGGTCGCCCACTCTTATGGCTACACCTTC.

This clonotype was observed a handful of times. The chain is built from TRBV7-9 and TRBJ2-3; 12 bases are shared with TRBD2. Trimming removed 2 bases from V and 1 base from J; junction bases left unmatched: 4. CDR1 is SEHNR and CDR2 is FQNEAQ in the germline V gene (reference sequence). CDR3 length: 17 residues. The DNA for the CDR3 is TGTGCCAGCAGCTTACTAGCGGGGGGGCCAGGCACAGATACGCAGTATTTT. Translating it yields CASSLLAGGPGTDTQYF.

This clonotype appeared once. This chain links TRBV5-1 with TRBJ2-7; 7 bases map to TRBD1. The CDR3 has 15 residues. V gave up 4 bases and J gave up 4 bases; unmatched junction bases: 11. The germline V gene has CDR1 SGHRS and CDR2 YFSETQ. DNA of the CDR3: TGCGCCAGCAGCCGTCAGACAGGGAATGGGTACGAGCAGTACTTC. Amino acids: CASSRQTGNGYEQYF. Full variable domain (outside the CDR3, taken from reference TRBV5-1 and TRBJ2-7): KAGVTQTPRYLIKTRGQQVTLSCSPISGHRSVSWYQQTPGQGLQFLFEYFSETQRNKGNFPGRFSGRQFSNSRSEMNVSTLELGDSALYLCASSRQTGNGYEQYFGPGTRLTVT.

This clonotype appeared a few times. This chain joins TRBV7-2 and TRBJ1-2; D not resolved. Germline-derived CDR1 and CDR2 are SGHTA and FQGNSA. The CDR3 runs to 16 residues. V dropped 0 bases and J dropped 6 bases, with 17 bases sitting between them. CDR3 DNA sequence: TGTGCCAGCAGCTTAGCCTTAGTAGCAGGCGCTAATGGCTACACCTTC. This gives the protein CASSLALVAGANGYTF.

This chain uses TRBV7-9 with TRBJ2-3, with 8 positions matching TRBD2. Germline-derived CDR1 and CDR2 are SEHNR and FQNEAQ (reference sequence). The CDR3 consists of 17 residues. V was pared by 2 bases and J by 2 bases, with 9 bases of the junction left unmatched. CDR3 protein: CASSLWSGGRTTDTQYF. CDR3 bases: TGTGCCAGCAGCTTATGGTCCGGCGGGAGGACCACAGATACGCAGTATTTT.

This clonotype was seen a few times. The chain combines TRBV12-3 or TRBV12-4 with TRBJ1-2; TRBD1 aligns across 8 bases. The trim removed 0 bases at V and 8 bases at J, leaving 5 bases unmatched. The CDR3 has 14 residues. The CDR3 reads CASSLATGGGGYTF. The CDR3 bases are TGTGCCAGCAGTTTAGCCACAGGGGGTGGGGGCTACACCTTC.

In nucleotides, the CDR3 is TGCAGTGCAAGGACTAGCGGGGGCCTCGGGTTCTTC. Protein product: CSARTSGGLGFF. V gene TRBV20-1 combines with J gene TRBJ2-1; TRBD2 matches at 13 bases. Germline CDR1 and CDR2: DFQATT and SNEGSKA (reference sequence). V shed 6 bases and J 15 bases; nucleotides not matched to a gene: 8. CDR3 size: 12 residues.